Listed below are T cell receptor beta chains from one sample, sequenced in a study of blood T cell repertoires in COVID-19. The method was immunoSEQ multiplex PCR; TCRdb's version includes in-frame clones alone and lacks a portion of them. The sample contains 30,000 to 40,000 clones, around 90% of which appear only once. Sequenced input: peripheral blood. These receptor sequences come from a man aged 50-59 years with active or convalescent COVID-19. Both conserved end residues are part of each CDR3. D genes are given only for firm matches. Clone size, where shown, is once, few, many, or a class for clones that have expanded.

D gene,V gene,J gene,clone size,CDR3 DNA,CDR3 protein
.,TRBV6-2/TRBV6-3,TRBJ2-7,.,TGTGCCAGCAGTTTCATCGGGACATCCGAGCAGTACTTC,CASSFIGTSEQYF
.,TRBV5-6,TRBJ2-4,.,TGTGCCAGCAGCTTATGGAGGTCCAAAAACATTCAGTACTTC,CASSLWRSKNIQYF
.,TRBV13,TRBJ2-7,once,TGTGCCAGCAGCTTAGACCTACTAGGGCCGCGGGAGCAGTACTTC,CASSLDLLGPREQYF
TRBD1,TRBV6-6,TRBJ1-1,.,TGTGCCAGCAGGCCTACCGGGACAGGGGAAGCTTTCTTT,CASRPTGTGEAFF
TRBD1,TRBV6-5,TRBJ1-3,.,TGTGCCAGCAGGAGGACAGGGACTCTGGGAAACACCATATATTTT,CASRRTGTLGNTIYF
TRBD2,TRBV7-9,TRBJ2-7,.,TGTGCCAGCAGCTTAGCAACGGGAGGGACCTACGAGCAGTACTTC,CASSLATGGTYEQYF
TRBD1,TRBV4-2,TRBJ1-5,.,TGTGCCAGCAGCCAACCGACAGGGGTGAGTGGCAATCAGCCCCAGCATTTT,CASSQPTGVSGNQPQHF
.,TRBV5-1,TRBJ2-7,.,TGCGCCAGCAGCTTGGGTCCAGGGTACTCCTACGAGCAGTACTTC,CASSLGPGYSYEQYF
TRBD2,TRBV9,TRBJ2-5,.,TGTGCCAGCAGCGTAGGGGGACTAGCGGGTCTACAAGAGACCCAGTACTTC,CASSVGGLAGLQETQYF
.,TRBV7-9,TRBJ1-4,.,TGTGCCAGCAGCTTAGCGTTTGGGGGGACTAATGAAAAACTGTTTTTT,CASSLAFGGTNEKLFF
.,TRBV30,TRBJ2-3,.,TGTGCCTGGAGGAGGAGGGGTGATACGCAGTATTTT,CAWRRRGDTQYF
.,TRBV5-8,TRBJ2-5,once,TGTGCCAGCAGCCGACAGTTACAAGAGACCCAGTACTTC,CASSRQLQETQYF
.,TRBV10-2,TRBJ2-7,.,TGCGCCAGCAGTGACTACCGTCGAAACTCCTACGAGCAGTACTTC,CASSDYRRNSYEQYF
TRBD1,TRBV10-3,TRBJ2-7,few,TGTGCCATCAGGGAGGACAGGGTACCCTACGAGCAGTACTTC,CAIREDRVPYEQYF
TRBD2,TRBV27,TRBJ2-3,.,TGTGCCAGCATGGGACTAGCACCAGATACGCAGTATTTT,CASMGLAPDTQYF
TRBD2,TRBV30,TRBJ2-7,.,TGTGCCTGGAGCCTCCGGGAGGGGGTCTACGAGCAGTACTTC,CAWSLREGVYEQYF
TRBD1,TRBV6-2/TRBV6-3,TRBJ2-7,.,TGTGCCAGCAGTTACTCGTGGACAGGTCCCTACGAGCAGTACTTC,CASSYSWTGPYEQYF
.,TRBV4-2,TRBJ2-7,.,TGTGCCAGCAGCCAAGAGGCCATTATCTACGAGCAGTACTTC,CASSQEAIIYEQYF
.,TRBV4-3,TRBJ2-6,.,TGCGCCAGCAGCCAAGACCAGAACTCTGGGGCCAACGTCCTGACTTTC,CASSQDQNSGANVLTF
.,TRBV5-1,TRBJ2-1,once,TGCGCCAGCAGCTTGGCCGGGACTCCGACTTCCTACAATGAGCAGTTCTTC,CASSLAGTPTSYNEQFF
TRBD2,TRBV9,TRBJ2-2,once,TGTGCCAGCAGCGTAGACCCTAGCGGGAACACCGGGGAGCTGTTTTTT,CASSVDPSGNTGELFF
.,TRBV2,TRBJ2-5,.,TGTGCCAGCAGTCGAGGGGGGGTGGAGACCCAGTACTTC,CASSRGGVETQYF
TRBD1,TRBV11-2,TRBJ1-2,.,TGTGCCAGCAGCTTTGGAAGAGGGGGCGAAGGGTATGGCTACACCTTC,CASSFGRGGEGYGYTF
TRBD2,TRBV6-6,TRBJ2-7,.,TGTGCCAGCAGTTACGGGGGGGAGGGTTACGAGCAGTACTTC,CASSYGGEGYEQYF
TRBD1,TRBV18,TRBJ2-6,.,TGTGCCAGCTCAACACCGGGACAGGGATGGGCTGGGGCCAACGTCCTGACTTTC,CASSTPGQGWAGANVLTF
TRBD2,TRBV7-9,TRBJ2-1,.,TGTGCCAGCAGCCCACGGGAGGGCCCTGAGCAGTTCTTC,CASSPREGPEQFF
TRBD1,TRBV19,TRBJ2-1,.,TGTGCCAGTAGTATTCTCGGCGACGGGACAGGGGATAGGCAGCAGTTCTTC,CASSILGDGTGDRQQFF
TRBD1,TRBV27,TRBJ1-2,few,TGTGCCAGCAGTTTATTCAGGGGGCGGAATGGCTACACCTTC,CASSLFRGRNGYTF
.,TRBV5-4,TRBJ1-1,.,TGTGCCAGCAGCTTGATCAGGGACACTGAAGCTTTCTTT,CASSLIRDTEAFF
TRBD2,TRBV5-4,TRBJ2-1,.,TGTGCCAGCAGCTCACTAGCGGGAGGGCCCAATGAGCAGTTCTTC,CASSSLAGGPNEQFF
TRBD1,TRBV5-1,TRBJ1-4,.,TGCGCCAGCGGGGGACAGGGAGCAACTAATGAAAAACTGTTTTTT,CASGGQGATNEKLFF
.,TRBV28,TRBJ1-5,.,TGTGCCAGCAGCCCCGGGACATCATGGCAGCCCCAGCATTTT,CASSPGTSWQPQHF
TRBD2,TRBV5-1,TRBJ2-3,.,TGCGCCAGCAGCTTGACTAGCGGGAGAACAGATACGCAGTATTTT,CASSLTSGRTDTQYF
.,TRBV18,TRBJ1-1,.,TGTGCCAGCTCACCAAGCCTGAACACTGAAGCTTTCTTT,CASSPSLNTEAFF
.,TRBV9,TRBJ2-3,.,TGTGCCAGCAGCGTAGACTACAGGGTCCGCACAGATACGCAGTATTTT,CASSVDYRVRTDTQYF
.,TRBV6-4,TRBJ2-3,.,TGTGCCAGCAGTGACAGCCCCACAGATACGCAGTATTTT,CASSDSPTDTQYF
.,TRBV5-1,TRBJ2-5,.,TGCGCCAGCAGCTTGGACAGCCGGGAGACCCAGTACTTC,CASSLDSRETQYF
TRBD2,TRBV7-2,TRBJ2-7,.,TGTGCCAGCAGCTTCGGGGGGGGATCCTACGAGCAGTACTTC,CASSFGGGSYEQYF
.,TRBV6-1,TRBJ1-2,.,TGTGCCAGCAGTGAGTCCTGGGGCACCTATGGCTACACCTTC,CASSESWGTYGYTF
.,TRBV7-2,TRBJ1-2,.,TGTGCCAGCAGCTTAGATCCAGGGACAAGAGGTGGCTACACCTTC,CASSLDPGTRGGYTF
TRBD2,TRBV5-1,TRBJ2-1,.,TGCGCCAGCAGCCCCCGGGCTAGCGGAATTTACAATGAGCAGTTCTTC,CASSPRASGIYNEQFF
TRBD2,TRBV7-8,TRBJ2-7,.,TGTGCCAGCAGCTTAGGTCGCGGTTTTAGCGGGAGGGCCAGTAGGAGGTACGAGCAGTACTTC,CASSLGRGFSGRASRRYEQYF
TRBD2,TRBV19,TRBJ2-5,.,TGTGCCAGTATCCCACCGGGACTAGCGGGAGAAGAGACCCAGTACTTC,CASIPPGLAGEETQYF
TRBD2,TRBV18,TRBJ2-3,.,TGTGCCAGCTCACCCGGGGGTAGCGGGAGAACAGATACGCAGTATTTT,CASSPGGSGRTDTQYF
.,TRBV7-2,TRBJ2-2,.,TGTGCCAGCAGCCGGGACTCTCACACCGGGGAGCTGTTTTTT,CASSRDSHTGELFF
.,TRBV11-2,TRBJ1-5,.,TGTGCCAGCAGCTTAGTAGGGGGTCTGAATCAGCCCCAGCATTTT,CASSLVGGLNQPQHF
.,TRBV6-4,TRBJ2-2,few,TGTGCCAGCAGTGACCCCCTCTCCGGGGAGCTGTTTTTT,CASSDPLSGELFF
.,TRBV5-6,TRBJ1-1,few,TGTGCCAGCAGCTCGGACAGTGCCTTAGCTTTCTTT,CASSSDSALAFF
.,TRBV3-1/TRBV3-2,TRBJ2-3,.,TGTGCCAGCAGCCAAGATAGCCGTGGTGCAGATACGCAGTATTTT,CASSQDSRGADTQYF
TRBD2,TRBV19,TRBJ2-7,.,TGTGCCAGTAGTATTAAAAGGGGTCCTAGCGGGAGGGCCTACGAGCAGTACTTC,CASSIKRGPSGRAYEQYF
TRBD2,TRBV10-2,TRBJ2-5,.,TGCGCCAGCAGTTCCAGACTAGCGGCCCTTAAAGAGACCCAGTACTTC,CASSSRLAALKETQYF
.,TRBV5-4,TRBJ2-7,.,TGTGCCAGCAGCTTGTCAGGTTTCTACGAGCAGTACTTC,CASSLSGFYEQYF